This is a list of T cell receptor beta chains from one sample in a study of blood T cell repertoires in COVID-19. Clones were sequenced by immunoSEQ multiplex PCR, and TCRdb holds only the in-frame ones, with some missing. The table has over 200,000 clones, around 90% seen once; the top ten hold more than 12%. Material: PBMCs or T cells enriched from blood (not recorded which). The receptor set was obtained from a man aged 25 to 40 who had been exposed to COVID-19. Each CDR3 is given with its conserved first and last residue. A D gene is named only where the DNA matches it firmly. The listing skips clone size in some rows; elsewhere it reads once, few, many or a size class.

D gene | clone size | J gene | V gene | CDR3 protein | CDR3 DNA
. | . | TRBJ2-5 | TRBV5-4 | CASSSTNHQETQYF | TGTGCCAGCAGCTCGACTAATCACCAAGAGACCCAGTACTTC
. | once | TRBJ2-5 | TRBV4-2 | CASSQYTDEVETQYF | TGTGCCAGCAGCCAATATACAGACGAAGTAGAGACCCAGTACTTC
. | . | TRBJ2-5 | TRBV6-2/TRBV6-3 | CASSYSNRGETQYF | TGTGCCAGCAGTTACTCGAATAGGGGAGAGACCCAGTACTTC
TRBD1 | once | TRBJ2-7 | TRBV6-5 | CASSRTGLYEQYF | TGTGCCAGCAGTCGGACAGGCCTATACGAGCAGTACTTC
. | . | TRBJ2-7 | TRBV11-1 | CASSHSPSNEQYF | TGTGCCAGCAGCCACTCCCCTAGTAACGAGCAGTACTTC
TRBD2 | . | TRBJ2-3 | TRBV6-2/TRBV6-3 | CASSPRLAGGPDTQYF | TGTGCCAGCAGCCCCAGGCTGGCGGGGGGGCCAGATACGCAGTATTTT
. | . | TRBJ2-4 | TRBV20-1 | CSAGEIIGHPLQYF | TGCAGTGCTGGTGAAATTATTGGACACCCCCTTCAGTACTTC
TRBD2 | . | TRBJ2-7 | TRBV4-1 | CASSQGGDPSYEQYF | TGCGCCAGCAGCCAGGGAGGGGACCCATCCTACGAGCAGTACTTC
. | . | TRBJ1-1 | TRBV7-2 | CASSLLRSSTEAFF | TGTGCCAGCAGCTTACTGAGGAGTAGCACTGAAGCTTTCTTT
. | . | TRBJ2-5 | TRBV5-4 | CASSDRAGETQYF | TGTGCCAGCAGCGACAGGGCGGGGGAGACCCAGTACTTC
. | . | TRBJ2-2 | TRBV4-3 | CASSQEFRGGGTGELFF | TGCGCCAGCAGCCAAGAATTTCGAGGGGGGGGCACCGGGGAGCTGTTTTTT
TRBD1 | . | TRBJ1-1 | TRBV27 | CASSRQGTEAFF | TGTGCCAGCAGTAGACAGGGGACTGAAGCTTTCTTT
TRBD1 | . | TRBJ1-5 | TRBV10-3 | CAISEDRVNQPQHF | TGTGCCATCAGTGAGGACAGGGTCAATCAGCCCCAGCATTTT
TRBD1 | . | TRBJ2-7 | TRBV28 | CASPPPGGSYEQYF | TGTGCCAGCCCCCCGCCAGGGGGCTCCTACGAGCAGTACTTC
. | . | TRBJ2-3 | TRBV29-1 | CSVIRGADTQYF | TGCAGCGTCATCAGGGGGGCAGATACGCAGTATTTT
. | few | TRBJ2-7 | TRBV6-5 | CASRLGRFQEQYF | TGTGCCAGCAGGCTGGGGCGTTTCCAGGAGCAGTACTTC
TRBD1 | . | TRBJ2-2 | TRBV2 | CARGTGRRAGELFF | TGTGCCAGAGGGACAGGGAGAAGGGCCGGGGAGCTGTTTTTT
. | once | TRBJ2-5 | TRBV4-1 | CASSPRAGASQETQYF | TGCGCCAGCAGCCCGCGGGCAGGCGCGTCCCAAGAGACCCAGTACTTC
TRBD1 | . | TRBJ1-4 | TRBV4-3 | CASSKWGGGGPNEKLFF | TGCGCCAGCAGCAAGTGGGGAGGAGGGGGCCCAAATGAAAAACTGTTTTTT
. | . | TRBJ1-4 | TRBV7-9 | CASSLGDNLLEKLFF | TGTGCCAGCAGCCTAGGGGACAATCTTCTTGAAAAACTGTTTTTT
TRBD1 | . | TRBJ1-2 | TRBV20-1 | CSAQGGHGYTF | TGCAGTGCCCAGGGGGGTCATGGCTACACCTTC
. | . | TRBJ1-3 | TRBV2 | CARAEEVSGNTIYF | TGTGCCAGAGCCGAGGAGGTCTCTGGAAACACCATATATTTT
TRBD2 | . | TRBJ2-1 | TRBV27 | CATSLAGASNEQFF | TGTGCCACTTCACTAGCGGGGGCCTCCAATGAGCAGTTCTTC
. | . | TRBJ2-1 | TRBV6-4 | CASSGGSEYAEQFF | TGTGCCAGCAGTGGAGGGAGTGAGTATGCTGAGCAGTTCTTC
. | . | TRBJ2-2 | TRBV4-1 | CASSPPLQTGELFF | TGCGCCAGCAGCCCCCCTTTACAGACCGGGGAGCTGTTTTTT
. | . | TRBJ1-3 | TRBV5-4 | CASSLRGPGNTIYF | TGTGCCAGCAGCTTGAGAGGGCCTGGAAACACCATATATTTT